What follows describes a single TCR beta chain. Germline CDR1 and CDR2: SGHTA and FQGTGA. The CDR3 totals 13 residues. V lost 5 bases, J lost 12 bases, and 10 bases stayed unmatched. The entry originates in a study of blood T cell repertoires in COVID-19. In the original analysis: Reference gene primer amplification yielded estimated nucleated cell counts. Data came from immunoSEQ multiplex PCR; TCRdb stores just in-frame clones and leaves some out. V, J and clone size reflect that table, while D and trimming were determined from the DNA. Of roughly 260,000 clones in the sample, around nine tenths were seen once.

The gene calls are TRBV7-3 and TRBJ2-1, with 7 bases identical to TRBD2. Specimen: peripheral blood. This receptor was obtained from a man aged 40-55 years who had recovered from COVID-19. CDR3 nucleotides: TGTGCCAGCAGCCCCGAAGGAGGGAGGGCGCAGTTCTTC. It specifies CASSPEGGRAQFF.